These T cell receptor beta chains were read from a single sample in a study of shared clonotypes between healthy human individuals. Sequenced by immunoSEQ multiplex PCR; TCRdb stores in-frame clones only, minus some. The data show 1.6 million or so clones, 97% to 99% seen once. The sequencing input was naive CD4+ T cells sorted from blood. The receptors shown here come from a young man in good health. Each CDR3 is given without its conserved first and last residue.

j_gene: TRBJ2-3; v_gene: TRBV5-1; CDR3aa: ASSFSPSESTDTQY
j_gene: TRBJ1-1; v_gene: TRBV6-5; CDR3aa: ASKIQGSSTEAF
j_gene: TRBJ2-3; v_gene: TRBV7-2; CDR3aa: ASSYLGADTQY
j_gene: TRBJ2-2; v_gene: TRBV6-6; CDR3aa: ASSSPGELF
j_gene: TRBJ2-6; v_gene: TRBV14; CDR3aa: ASSPLGGRTLEGANVLT
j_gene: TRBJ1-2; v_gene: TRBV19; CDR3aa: ASSPPTDYGYT
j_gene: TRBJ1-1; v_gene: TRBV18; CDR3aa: ASSPISKGGLGNTEAF
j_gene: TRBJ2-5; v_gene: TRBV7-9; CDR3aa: ASTRGAGVAGETQY
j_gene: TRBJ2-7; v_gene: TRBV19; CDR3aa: ASRSQRSYEQY
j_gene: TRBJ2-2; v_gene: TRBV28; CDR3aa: ASTLSGPGELF
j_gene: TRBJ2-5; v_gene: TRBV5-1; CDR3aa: ASSLGLAGGETQY
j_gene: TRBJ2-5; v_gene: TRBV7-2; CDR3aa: ASSLGGGTQY
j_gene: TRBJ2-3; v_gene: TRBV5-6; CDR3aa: ASRQGGMDTQY
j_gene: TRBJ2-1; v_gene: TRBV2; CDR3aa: ASHYRTSGNNEQF
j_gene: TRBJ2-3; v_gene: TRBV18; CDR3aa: ASSPLDTQY
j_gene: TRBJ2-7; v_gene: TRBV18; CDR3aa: ASSPRPRDSYSSYEQY
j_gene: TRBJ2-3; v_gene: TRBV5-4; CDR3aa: ASSLYFLSTDTQY
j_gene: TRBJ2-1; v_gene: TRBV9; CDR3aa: ASSPRREGLYNEQF
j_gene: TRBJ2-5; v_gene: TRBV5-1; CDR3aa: ASSLMEKETQY
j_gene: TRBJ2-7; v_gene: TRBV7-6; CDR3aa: ASSGSGGRPHEQY
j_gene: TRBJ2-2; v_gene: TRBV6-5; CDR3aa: ASKASGPPTGELF
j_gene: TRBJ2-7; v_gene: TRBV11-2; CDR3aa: ASSRSGLAVSYEQY
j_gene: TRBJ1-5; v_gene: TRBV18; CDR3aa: ASSGVMEGNQPQH
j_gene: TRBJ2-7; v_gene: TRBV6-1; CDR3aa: ASTKVDWGYEQY
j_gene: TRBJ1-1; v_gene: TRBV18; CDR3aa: ASSPIGVDTEAF
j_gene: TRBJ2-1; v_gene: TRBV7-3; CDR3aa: ASSLGTSGRAYNEQF
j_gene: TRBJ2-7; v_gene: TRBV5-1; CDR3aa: ASSRWTGSYEQY
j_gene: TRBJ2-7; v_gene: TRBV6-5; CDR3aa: ASSYPGPPYEQY
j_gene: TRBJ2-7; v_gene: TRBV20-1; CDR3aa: SARLSEQY
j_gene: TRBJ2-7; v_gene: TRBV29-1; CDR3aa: SVPGGGGYEQY
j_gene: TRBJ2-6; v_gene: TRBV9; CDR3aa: ASSDGGANVLT
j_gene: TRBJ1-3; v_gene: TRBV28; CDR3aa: ASSLGGMRNTIY
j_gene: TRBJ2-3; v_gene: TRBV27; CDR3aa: ASKRRTGQDTQY
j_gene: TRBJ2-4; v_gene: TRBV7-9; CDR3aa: ASSLRTGFGNIQY
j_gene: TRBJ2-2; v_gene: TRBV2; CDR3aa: ASSIERQNTGELF
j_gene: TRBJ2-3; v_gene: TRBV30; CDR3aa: AWSTSGSFTDTQY
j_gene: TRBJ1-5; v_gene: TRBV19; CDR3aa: ASSTGRNQPQH
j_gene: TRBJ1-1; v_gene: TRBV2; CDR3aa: ASTEGARTEAF
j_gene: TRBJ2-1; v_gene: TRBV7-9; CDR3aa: ASSSRGISYNEQF
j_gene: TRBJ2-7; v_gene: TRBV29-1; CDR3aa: SVEDVRGQGAREQY
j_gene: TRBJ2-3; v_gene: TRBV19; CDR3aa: ASSMASGLPTDTQY
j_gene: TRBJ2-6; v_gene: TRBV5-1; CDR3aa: ASSLDTGANVLT
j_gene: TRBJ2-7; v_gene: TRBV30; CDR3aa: AWSVSLRSTAPHSYEQY
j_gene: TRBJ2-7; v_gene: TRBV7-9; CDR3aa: ASSGLQTGSYEQY
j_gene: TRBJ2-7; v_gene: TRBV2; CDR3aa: ASNLGGIYEQY
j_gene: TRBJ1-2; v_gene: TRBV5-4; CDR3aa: ASSLYSRTFGYT
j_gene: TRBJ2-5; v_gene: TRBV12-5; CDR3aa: ASQAGSALETQY
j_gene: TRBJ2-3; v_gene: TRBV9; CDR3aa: ASSLDPGVADTQY
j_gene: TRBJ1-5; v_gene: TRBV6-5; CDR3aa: ASSPEGNQPQH